Listed below are T cell receptor beta chains from one sample, sequenced in a study of cytomegalovirus exposure and HLA in healthy donors. Generated by immunoSEQ multiplex PCR, the TCRdb table keeps only in-frame clones and is missing some. This sample has about 270,000 clones, with 86% found just once. Sequencing was carried out using PBMCs. These receptors were obtained from a man aged 35 to 55 in good health and CMV-seropositive. Both conserved end residues are part of each CDR3. The D gene is left open where the match is weak. Clone size, where shown, is once, few, many, or a class for clones that have expanded.

d_gene,j_gene,v_gene,abundance,CDR3nt,CDR3aa
TRBD1,TRBJ1-1,TRBV30,-,TGTGCCTGGAGTGTGGGGACAGAGAACACTGAAGCTTTCTTT,CAWSVGTENTEAFF
-,TRBJ1-1,TRBV27,-,TGTGCCAGCAGTTTAACGGTGAACACTGAAGCTTTCTTT,CASSLTVNTEAFF
-,TRBJ1-2,TRBV5-6,-,TGTGCCAGCAGCTTAGAGGGCGGCTACACCTTC,CASSLEGGYTF
-,TRBJ2-7,TRBV7-2,-,TGTGCCAGCAGGATAAACCCGGGTCAACCCTACGAGCAGTACTTC,CASRINPGQPYEQYF
-,TRBJ2-7,TRBV12-2,once,TGTGCAAGTCGCTTAGGAGGACAGGGGGCAACTGTAACCTACGAGCAGTACTTC,CASRLGGQGATVTYEQYF
-,TRBJ2-7,TRBV15,-,TGTGCCACCAGCAGAGATCAGAGCGGAGCCTACGAGCAGTACTTC,CATSRDQSGAYEQYF
-,TRBJ2-7,TRBV12-5,-,TGTGCTAGTGGTAGTGACAAGTCCTACGAGCAGTACTTC,CASGSDKSYEQYF
-,TRBJ2-7,TRBV28,-,TGTGCCAGCAGTCCCAGACAGGAGACTGTCGAGCAGTACTTC,CASSPRQETVEQYF
-,TRBJ2-7,TRBV9,-,TGTGCCAGCAGCCGGGGGGGACAGGGCGAGCAGTACTTC,CASSRGGQGEQYF
TRBD1,TRBJ2-1,TRBV11-3,-,TGTGCCAGCAGCTTCGGCTCGGGACAGGCTTACAATGAGCAGTTCTTC,CASSFGSGQAYNEQFF
-,TRBJ2-6,TRBV5-4,-,TGTGCCAGCAGCTTCAATCCTACGGGATCTGGGGCCAACGTCCTGACTTTC,CASSFNPTGSGANVLTF
-,TRBJ1-1,TRBV28,-,TGTGCCAGCAGCCTCACCGGGACCAGGGGAGCTTTCTTT,CASSLTGTRGAFF
-,TRBJ2-4,TRBV18,-,TGTGCCAGCTCACCCCGACAGGATCTAGCCAAAAACATTCAGTACTTC,CASSPRQDLAKNIQYF
-,TRBJ1-1,TRBV5-1,few,TGCGCCAGCAGCCGCTGGACTCTACAGGGTGAAGCTTTCTTT,CASSRWTLQGEAFF
-,TRBJ2-1,TRBV5-1,-,TGCGCCAGCAGCTTGTATCCAGGGACAAACAATGAGCAGTTCTTC,CASSLYPGTNNEQFF
TRBD1,TRBJ2-2,TRBV6-1,-,TGTGCCAGCAGTGAAATTCAGGGACAGGGCCCCGGGGAGCTGTTTTTT,CASSEIQGQGPGELFF
TRBD2,TRBJ2-3,TRBV6-5,-,TGTGCCACCTCACTAGCGGGAGGGAGAGATACGCAGTATTTT,CATSLAGGRDTQYF
-,TRBJ1-2,TRBV28,-,TGTGCCAGCAGACCGGGGTCCATACAGAACTATGGCTACACCTTC,CASRPGSIQNYGYTF
-,TRBJ1-1,TRBV10-3,-,TGTGCCATCAGGGACACACTCCAGGGGCAAGGCACTGAAGCTTTCTTT,CAIRDTLQGQGTEAFF
TRBD2,TRBJ2-7,TRBV5-8,-,TGTGCCAGCAGATCTACTAGCGCCCCGTCCTACGAGCAGTACTTC,CASRSTSAPSYEQYF
-,TRBJ1-5,TRBV2,-,TGTGCCAGCAGTGAACCTGCGGAGCCCCAGCATTTT,CASSEPAEPQHF
TRBD2,TRBJ2-7,TRBV4-3,-,TGCGCCAGCAGCCAAGGGCGAGCGGGAGCGGGTTACGAGCAGTACTTC,CASSQGRAGAGYEQYF